A selection of T cell receptor beta chains follows, all from one sample in a study of CD8+ T cells in alopecia areata. TCRdb keeps only in-frame clones here, not all; method: immunoSEQ multiplex PCR. Of roughly 210,000 clones listed, over 40% are singletons. Sample: CD4+ T cells sorted from blood, taken at roughly week 36, from a patient treated with tofacitinib. Source of these receptors: a human donor with alopecia areata. Each CDR3 is given with its conserved first and last residue.

v_gene: TRBV15
j_gene: TRBJ2-7
CDR3aa: CATSRDLGLEGGEQYF

v_gene: TRBV30
j_gene: TRBJ1-3
CDR3aa: CAWSWTAGNTIYF

v_gene: TRBV2
j_gene: TRBJ1-4
CDR3aa: CASTPRGEGEKLFF

v_gene: TRBV30
j_gene: TRBJ2-4
CDR3aa: CAWAGQNIQYF

v_gene: TRBV25-1
j_gene: TRBJ2-7
CDR3aa: CASSERGGSYEQYF

v_gene: TRBV9
j_gene: TRBJ2-2
CDR3aa: CASSAIGDSYTGELFF

v_gene: TRBV14
j_gene: TRBJ1-2
CDR3aa: CASSQVGGAGYTF

v_gene: TRBV9
j_gene: TRBJ2-1
CDR3aa: CASSVEAGTYNEQFF

v_gene: TRBV2
j_gene: TRBJ2-7
CDR3aa: CASREYRDSSYEQYF

v_gene: TRBV23-1
j_gene: TRBJ1-5
CDR3aa: CASSPAPLGQPQHF

v_gene: TRBV11-2
j_gene: TRBJ1-5
CDR3aa: CASSLGPDRNQPQHF

v_gene: TRBV4-1
j_gene: TRBJ2-5
CDR3aa: CASSQDAGQRVETQYF

v_gene: TRBV4-2
j_gene: TRBJ2-5
CDR3aa: CASSQAGGETQYF

v_gene: TRBV5-1
j_gene: TRBJ2-3
CDR3aa: CASNQAEGTDTQYF

v_gene: TRBV29-1
j_gene: TRBJ2-1
CDR3aa: CSADRGTYNEQFF

v_gene: TRBV19
j_gene: TRBJ2-7
CDR3aa: CASSSLGTGGYEQYF

v_gene: TRBV10-3
j_gene: TRBJ2-1
CDR3aa: CAISAASGEVNEQFF

v_gene: TRBV30
j_gene: TRBJ1-5
CDR3aa: CAWSPGGNQPQHF

v_gene: TRBV5-8
j_gene: TRBJ2-7
CDR3aa: CASRWTGTGSYEQYF

v_gene: TRBV13
j_gene: TRBJ2-3
CDR3aa: CASSPVRGTDTQYF

v_gene: TRBV2
j_gene: TRBJ2-5
CDR3aa: CASSVRKTQYF

v_gene: TRBV6-1
j_gene: TRBJ1-2
CDR3aa: CASSGRTGKGYTF

v_gene: TRBV5-4
j_gene: TRBJ2-1
CDR3aa: CASSLGQGSYNEQFF

v_gene: TRBV2
j_gene: TRBJ1-5
CDR3aa: CASSGGQPQHF

v_gene: TRBV13
j_gene: TRBJ1-2
CDR3aa: CASMILKNYGYTF

v_gene: TRBV29-1
j_gene: TRBJ2-5
CDR3aa: CSVAGLAGEYVTQYF

v_gene: TRBV30
j_gene: TRBJ2-5
CDR3aa: CAGTVGGEETQYF

v_gene: TRBV7-2
j_gene: TRBJ2-1
CDR3aa: CASSPTPGLTYNEQFF

v_gene: TRBV7-9
j_gene: TRBJ2-1
CDR3aa: CASSFKGNEQFF

v_gene: TRBV9
j_gene: TRBJ1-2
CDR3aa: CASSAPSRGYTF

v_gene: TRBV7-2
j_gene: TRBJ2-7
CDR3aa: CASSLASLYEQYF

v_gene: TRBV27
j_gene: TRBJ2-7
CDR3aa: CATSVQGGGSYEQYF

v_gene: TRBV7-2
j_gene: TRBJ1-2
CDR3aa: CASSLRRDYGYTF

v_gene: TRBV7-2
j_gene: TRBJ1-2
CDR3aa: CASSFPPRGGYTF

v_gene: TRBV7-7
j_gene: TRBJ2-5
CDR3aa: CASSLAGGAAQETQYF

v_gene: TRBV7-2
j_gene: TRBJ1-5
CDR3aa: CASSPRQGGNQPQHF

v_gene: TRBV5-1
j_gene: TRBJ2-2
CDR3aa: CASSPGDSSNTGELFF

v_gene: TRBV6-5
j_gene: TRBJ2-7
CDR3aa: CASSRTSGSIYEQYF

v_gene: TRBV29-1
j_gene: TRBJ2-1
CDR3aa: CSVDNRGNEQFF

v_gene: TRBV30
j_gene: TRBJ1-2
CDR3aa: CAWSAGREMSGYTF

v_gene: TRBV5-1
j_gene: TRBJ2-3
CDR3aa: CASSSGQTSTDTQYF

v_gene: TRBV9
j_gene: TRBJ2-5
CDR3aa: CASSVGGRAGETQYF

v_gene: TRBV6-1
j_gene: TRBJ2-3
CDR3aa: CASSEDRGREYF

v_gene: TRBV7-2
j_gene: TRBJ1-2
CDR3aa: CASSTGSSNYGYTF

v_gene: TRBV25-1
j_gene: TRBJ1-2
CDR3aa: CASSDTPYGYTF

v_gene: TRBV7-2
j_gene: TRBJ2-7
CDR3aa: CASSASSYEQYF

v_gene: TRBV9
j_gene: TRBJ2-1
CDR3aa: CASSAGTTSSYNEQFF

v_gene: TRBV7-9
j_gene: TRBJ2-3
CDR3aa: CASSLGTSGTTDTQYF

v_gene: TRBV7-3
j_gene: TRBJ2-2
CDR3aa: CASSSGPLGELFF

v_gene: TRBV23-1
j_gene: TRBJ2-3
CDR3aa: CASSQSGGQFTDTQYF

v_gene: TRBV4-3
j_gene: TRBJ2-7
CDR3aa: CASSQAASPSVYEQYF